The 17 T cell receptor beta chains given below trace back to one sample, sequenced in a study of cytomegalovirus exposure and HLA in healthy donors. Here immunoSEQ multiplex PCR was the method, and the copy in TCRdb shows in-frame clones only, minus some. The sample comprises 200,000 or so clones, 80% to 90% of which are singletons, and roughly 2.8% rests with the top ten. Sequencing used PBMCs. The origin of the receptors is a woman aged 18-29 years in good health and CMV-seronegative.

The rearrangement links TRBV15 to TRBJ2-7; TRBD2 might be the D (5 bases). Deletions cut 3 bases from V and 2 bases from J, with 11 bases between. CDR3 length: 14 residues. Germline V gives CDR1 LNHNV, CDR2 YYDKDF (reference sequence). The CDR3 loop reads CATSRASGAYEQYF. The CDR3 coding sequence is TGTGCCACCAGCAGGGCCTCCGGGGCCTACGAGCAGTACTTC. The variable domain in full, completed from reference TRBV15 and TRBJ2-7, reads DAMVIQNPRYQVTQFGKPVTLSCSQTLNHNVMYWYQQKSSQAPKLLFHYYDKDFNNEADTPDNFQSRRPNTSFCFLDIRSPGLGDTAMYLCATSRASGAYEQYFGPGTRLTVT.

The CDR3 reads CASSLASSGQRSYEQYF. CDR3 bases: TGCGCCAGCAGCTTGGCCTCTTCGGGACAGCGCTCCTACGAGCAGTACTTC. The chain carries TRBV5-1 and TRBJ2-7; 7 bases line up with TRBD1. V lost 0 bases to trimming and J lost 0 bases; unmatched junction nucleotides: 9. This CDR3 is 17 amino acids long. Germline V lookup: CDR1 SGHRS, CDR2 YFSETQ.

J is TRBJ2-6 and V is TRBV7-6, with unresolved D. V lost 5 bases to trimming and J lost 1 base, with 9 bases between them. The CDR3 is 15 residues long. CDR1 and CDR2 (germline): SGHVS, FNYEAQ. CDR3 protein: CASSPYRSGANVLTF. In DNA, the CDR3 is TGTGCCAGCAGCCCATATCGGTCTGGGGCCAACGTCCTGACTTTC.

The CDR3, as DNA: TGCAGCGTTGTTCTAGCGGGAGTATCGGGCAATGAGCAGTTCTTC. Protein sequence: CSVVLAGVSGNEQFF. V usage is TRBV29-1 and J usage is TRBJ2-1; TRBD2 matches 10 bases. Germline V gives CDR1 SQVTM, CDR2 ANQGSEA. The CDR3 loop spans 15 amino acids. Losses at the gene ends were 4 bases for V and 6 bases for J; bases not matched to a gene: 9.

The V and J genes are TRBV5-1 and TRBJ2-1; D perhaps matches TRBD2 (7 bases). Between the trimmed V and J ends, which lost 2 bases and 4 bases, there was a span of 10 bases. Germline CDR1 SGHRS, CDR2 YFSETQ. The CDR3 contains 14 residues. The CDR3 DNA sequence: TGCGCCAGCAGCTTAGGGGGGGAATACAATGAGCAGTTCTTC. It specifies CASSLGGEYNEQFF.

This clone came up once. In DNA, the CDR3 is TGTGCCAGTAGTACACTAGCGAAGAACACCGGGGAGCTGTTTTTT. Protein product: CASSTLAKNTGELFF. The J gene is TRBJ2-2, the V gene TRBV19, with TRBD2 matching over 7 bases. The CDR3 sequence is 15 residues long. V was pared by 4 bases and J by 1 base, with 3 bases of the junction left unmatched. Germline CDR1 and CDR2: LNHDA and SQIVND (reference sequence). Together with reference TRBV19 and TRBJ2-2, the CDR3 gives the full variable domain: DGGITQSPKYLFRKEGQNVTLSCEQNLNHDAMYWYRQDPGQGLRLIYYSQIVNDFQKGDIAEGYSVSREKKESFPLTVTSAQKNPTAFYLCASSTLAKNTGELFFGEGSRLTVL.

The chain combines TRBV28 with TRBJ2-2, with D maybe TRBD2 (6 bases). Trimming took off 3 bases at V and 6 bases at J, with 14 bases between the two ends. The CDR3 covers 15 residues. CDR1 is MDHEN and CDR2 is SYDVKM in the germline V gene. The CDR3 bases are TGTGCCAGCAGTTTTTTCCTAACTAGCCCCGGGGAGCTGTTTTTT. This gives the protein CASSFFLTSPGELFF.

V is TRBV29-1 and J is TRBJ2-7; maybe TRBD2 (6 bases). V shed 4 bases and J shed 0 bases, with 16 bases lying between them. This CDR3 region has 15 residues. From germline, CDR1 is SQVTM and CDR2 ANQGSEA. In DNA, the CDR3 is TGCAGCGTTGTGGCGGGGCCGATTGCCTCCTACGAGCAGTACTTC. Residues: CSVVAGPIASYEQYF.

The rearrangement joins TRBV6-1 to TRBJ1-5; 10 bases agree with TRBD1. Germline loops: CDR1 MNHNS, CDR2 SASEGT. Trimming removed 7 bases from V and 6 bases from J; junction bases left unmatched: 9. The CDR3 sequence is 15 residues long. CDR3 sequence reads: CASTFGTGVAQPQHF. CDR3 coding DNA: TGTGCCAGCACATTCGGGACAGGGGTAGCTCAGCCCCAGCATTTT.

The rearrangement links TRBV2 to TRBJ2-7; TRBD2 agrees at 7 bases. Looked up from germline, CDR1 is SNHLY and CDR2 is FYNNEI. The CDR3 sequence is 12 residues long. V trimming: 4 bases; J trimming: 6 bases; junction bases outside the gene matches: 3. The CDR3 DNA reads TGTGCCAGCAGTGTGAGCGGGATCGAGCAGTACTTC. The encoded protein is CASSVSGIEQYF.

The CDR3 spells CASSYGLAGDNEQFF. The DNA of the CDR3 is TGTGCCAGCAGTTACGGACTAGCGGGTGATAATGAGCAGTTCTTC. V gene TRBV27 combines with J gene TRBJ2-1; 11 nucleotides align to TRBD2. Germline-derived CDR1 and CDR2 are MNHEY and SMNVEV (reference sequence). Unmatched junction bases numbered 6, after V lost 4 bases and J lost 7 bases. CDR3 length: 15 residues.

The genes are TRBV7-8 and TRBJ2-6, with a weak D call TRBD2 (6 bases). This CDR3 has 17 amino acids. Deletions cut 5 bases from V and 4 bases from J, with 18 bases between. CDR1 is SGHVS, CDR2 FQNEAQ, per germline. CDR3 residues: CASSPIEAGGGANVLTF. Here the CDR3 DNA reads TGTGCCAGCAGCCCGATAGAAGCGGGCGGCGGGGCCAACGTCCTGACTTTC.

V gene TRBV7-9 combines with J gene TRBJ1-1; D not resolved. Trimming stripped 2 bases from V and 3 bases from J, with 7 bases between. The CDR3 is 13 amino acids. Looked up from germline, CDR1 is SEHNR and CDR2 is FQNEAQ (reference sequence). The CDR3 loop is CASSLYQYTEAFF. The CDR3, as DNA: TGTGCCAGCAGCTTATACCAGTACACTGAAGCTTTCTTT.

This clone was counted a few times. The chain links TRBV29-1 to TRBJ1-2, with D possibly being TRBD1 (5 bases). Germline loops: CDR1 SQVTM, CDR2 ANQGSEA. The V end was cut by 4 bases, the J end by 4 bases, with 7 bases between. The CDR3 has 11 amino acids. DNA for the CDR3: TGCAGCGTTGGTGACAGCTATGGCTACACCTTC. Translation: CSVGDSYGYTF.

The chain is built from TRBV5-6 and TRBJ1-1; the D gene is possibly TRBD1 (6 bases). Trimming cost V 3 bases and J 1 base, with 22 bases left between them. This CDR3 comprises 18 residues. CDR1 SGHDT and CDR2 YYEEEE come from the germline V gene. The CDR3 region is CASSSHRERGLSNTEAFF. CDR3 nucleotide sequence: TGTGCCAGCAGCTCCCACAGGGAAAGGGGATTATCGAACACTGAAGCTTTCTTT.

The chain employs TRBV10-2 and TRBJ2-3, with D possibly TRBD2 on 6 matching bases. V lost 4 bases to trimming and J lost 6 bases, with 20 bases between them. The CDR3 is made up of 16 amino acids. Germline values: CDR1 WSHSY, CDR2 SAAADI. The CDR3 reads CASSVLRGPRADTQYF. Here the CDR3 DNA reads TGCGCCAGCAGTGTTTTGCGGGGACCTAGGGCGGATACGCAGTATTTT.

The gene calls are TRBV4-2 and TRBJ2-1; the D gene is possibly TRBD1 (6 bases). V lost 4 bases and J lost 7, with 17 bases in between. Germline-derived CDR1 and CDR2 are LGHNA and YNFKEQ. This CDR3 region has 15 residues. The CDR3 DNA follows: TGTGCCAGCAGCCGTGAACAGGGACCACAAAATGAGCAGTTCTTC. Encoded protein: CASSREQGPQNEQFF.